This passage covers 26 T cell receptor beta chains from one sample sequenced in a study of T cell responses to AZD1222 COVID-19 vaccine. Only in-frame clones appear in the TCRdb table, and some are missing; sequencing was by immunoSEQ multiplex PCR. The sample lists tens of thousands of clones; approximately 90% were seen once. Here the sequenced sample was peripheral blood, taken on day 0 of MenACWY control vaccination. Source of these receptors: an adult in good health.

The chain employs TRBV6-5 and TRBJ1-5; D not certain. The CDR3 covers 13 residues. Trimming took off 6 bases at V and 0 bases at J, with 6 bases between the two ends. Germline CDR1 is MNHEY and CDR2 is SVGAGI. The CDR3 coding sequence is TGTGCCAGCAGGAAAAATAGCAATCAGCCCCAGCATTTT. Its protein product is CASRKNSNQPQHF.

The V call is TRBV2, the J call TRBJ2-3, with 14 nucleotides matching TRBD2. Germline V gene sequence: CDR1 SNHLY, CDR2 FYNNEI. This CDR3 spans 21 amino acids. Trimming took 6 bases from V and 0 from J; bases not matched to a gene: 17. CDR3 sequence (DNA): TGTGCCAGCAGAGGCGCCCCCGGGACTAGCGGGAGCACTTCTAGCACAGATACGCAGTATTTT. Protein: CASRGAPGTSGSTSSTDTQYF.

The CDR3 sequence is CASSPAAPGNQPQHF. Here the CDR3 DNA reads TGTGCCAGCAGCCCCGCGGCTCCGGGAAATCAGCCCCAGCATTTT. The chain employs TRBV28 and TRBJ1-5, with D uncertain. V dropped 6 bases and J dropped 4 bases, with 16 bases sitting between them. CDR1 and CDR2 (germline): MDHEN, SYDVKM. The CDR3 runs to 15 residues.

V usage is TRBV15 and J usage is TRBJ2-5; D call uncertain. Trimming left V 0 bases short and J 9 bases short, with 11 bases between. CDR1 is LNHNV, CDR2 YYDKDF, per germline (reference sequence). The CDR3 covers 13 residues. The CDR3 DNA sequence: TGTGCCACCAGCAGAGATAGAGACGAGGCCCAGTACTTC. Translated, it gives CATSRDRDEAQYF.

The V and J genes are TRBV24-1 and TRBJ2-2, with D possibly matching TRBD1 (5 bases). CDR1 and CDR2 from the germline V gene are KGHDR and SFDVKD. The CDR3 totals 14 residues. V lost 3 bases to trimming and J lost 3 bases, with 7 bases between them. The CDR3 DNA reads TGTGCCACCAGTGATACCAGGGACACCGGGGAGCTGTTTTTT. Translation gives CATSDTRDTGELFF.

CDR3 DNA: TGTGCCAGTAGTAGAGGGACAGTCAATCAGCCCCAGCATTTT. Translating it yields CASSRGTVNQPQHF. The chain has TRBV19 and TRBJ1-5; 7 bases are shared with TRBD1. With V trimmed by 4 bases and J by 3 bases, 3 bases remained unmatched. CDR3 length: 14 amino acids. Germline V gene lookup returns CDR1 LNHDA and CDR2 SQIVND (reference sequence).

The V and J genes are TRBV28 and TRBJ2-3; D possibly corresponds to TRBD1 (6 bases). Germline values: CDR1 MDHEN, CDR2 SYDVKM. This CDR3 comprises 14 residues. V lost 10 bases, J lost 6 bases, and 20 bases lay in between. CDR3 in DNA: TGTGCCACCGAGGACAGCCGTAGCGCCGATACGCAGTATTTT. Translating gives CATEDSRSADTQYF.

The chain joins TRBV19 to TRBJ1-4; 9 bases match TRBD1. The CDR3 runs to 15 residues. The J segment lost 6 bases and the V segment lost 5 bases, leaving 7 bases of the junction unmatched. CDR1 LNHDA and CDR2 SQIVND come from the germline V gene (reference sequence). This chain's CDR3 is CASSPPGQGDEKLFF. CDR3 sequence (DNA): TGTGCCAGTAGTCCACCGGGACAGGGTGATGAAAAACTGTTTTTT.

Remarks on this clone: At one boundary the junction diverges from the germline segment, which might be a read error. The V call is TRBV20-1, the J call TRBJ2-1; TRBD2 matches 11 bases. Germline CDR1 DFQATT, CDR2 SNEGSKA (reference sequence). The CDR3 totals 11 residues. The CDR3 here is CSTSGRNEQFF. The CDR3 bases are TGCAGTACTAGCGGGAGAAATGAGCAGTTCTTC.

The chain is built from TRBV29-1 and TRBJ2-7, with TRBD2 matching 8 bases. CDR1 is SQVTM, CDR2 ANQGSEA, per germline. The CDR3 extends over 14 amino acids. V was pared by 8 bases and J by 3 bases, with 12 bases of the junction left unmatched. The chain's CDR3 is CSPNRKTSGYEQYF. In DNA form, the CDR3 reads TGCAGCCCCAACCGTAAAACTAGCGGCTACGAGCAGTACTTC.

The chain couples TRBV28 to TRBJ2-1, with D perhaps TRBD1 or TRBD2 (6 bases each). The CDR3 sequence is 16 residues long. Germline-derived CDR1 and CDR2 are MDHEN and SYDVKM. Trimming took 5 bases from V and 4 from J, leaving 18 bases between them. The CDR3 DNA is TGTGCCAGCAGTAAACAGCGGGCCCAGGGGTACAATGAGCAGTTCTTC. This codes for CASSKQRAQGYNEQFF. Looking up the rest from reference TRBV28 and TRBJ2-1 gives the full variable domain: DVKVTQSSRYLVKRTGEKVFLECVQDMDHENMFWYRQDPGLGLRLIYFSYDVKMKEKGDIPEGYSVSREKKERFSLILESASTNQTSMYLCASSKQRAQGYNEQFFGPGTRLTVL.

The chain carries TRBV21-1 and TRBJ1-2; TRBD1, the table's D call, lacks a check against the DNA. TRBV21-1 is deemed a pseudogene. The CDR3 runs 17 residues. The CDR3 DNA reads as TGTGCCAGCAGCAACAGACAGGTGAAGTCCGTATTCTATGGCTACACCTTC. Amino acid sequence: CASSNRQVKSVFYGYTF.

As regards this clone: In the same sample, other DNA sequences code for this CDR3. The V and J genes are TRBV5-1 and TRBJ2-7; D is possibly TRBD2 (5 bases). V shed 1 base and J shed 5 bases, with 7 bases lying between them. Germline V gives CDR1 SGHRS, CDR2 YFSETQ. The CDR3 spans 12 residues. CDR3 sequence (DNA): TGCGCCAGCAGCTTGTGGGGAGACGAGCAGTACTTC. It is translated as CASSLWGDEQYF. The whole variable domain, filled in from reference TRBV5-1 and TRBJ2-7, reads KAGVTQTPRYLIKTRGQQVTLSCSPISGHRSVSWYQQTPGQGLQFLFEYFSETQRNKGNFPGRFSGRQFSNSRSEMNVSTLELGDSALYLCASSLWGDEQYFGPGTRLTVT.

This sequence joins TRBV5-5 and TRBJ2-7; 9 bases match TRBD1. Germline V CDR1 and CDR2: SGHKS, YYEKEE (reference sequence). The V and J ends lost 0 bases and 3 bases, in that order; junction bases with no gene match: 7. This CDR3 spans 16 amino acids. The CDR3, as DNA: TGTGCCAGCAGCTTGGCGGGACAGGGAAAGCTCTACGAGCAGTACTTC. It encodes CASSLAGQGKLYEQYF. Variable domain in full (rest from reference TRBV5-5 and TRBJ2-7): DAGVTQSPTHLIKTRGQQVTLRCSPISGHKSVSWYQQVLGQGPQFIFQYYEKEERGRGNFPDRFSARQFPNYSSELNVNALLLGDSALYLCASSLAGQGKLYEQYFGPGTRLTVT.

Notes on this clone: Different DNA sequences within this sample yield the same CDR3. The chain's CDR3 is CASSQDRNYGYTF. In DNA, the CDR3 is TGCGCCAGCAGCCAAGACAGGAACTATGGCTACACCTTC. The chain carries TRBV4-3 and TRBJ1-2, with unresolved D. Looked up from germline, CDR1 is LGHNA and CDR2 is YSLEER. The V gene lost 0 bases and the J gene lost 2 bases, with 4 bases spanning the gap. This CDR3 contains 13 residues.

The chain carries TRBV9 and TRBJ2-3; D is tentatively TRBD1 or TRBD2 (6 bases each). V lost 4 bases to trimming and J lost 8 bases, with 23 bases between them. CDR3 length equals 16 residues. Germline CDR1 SGDLS, CDR2 YYNGEE. For the CDR3, the DNA is TGTGCCAGCAGCCCGGGCCTAGCGAGGGGGATTGGTACGCAGTATTTT. Its protein is CASSPGLARGIGTQYF.

This rearrangement joins TRBV5-6 to TRBJ2-7; 8 bases line up with TRBD2. The CDR3 sequence is 15 residues long. Germline V gene data show CDR1 as SGHDT and CDR2 as YYEEEE. V was pared by 4 bases and J by 1 base, with 7 bases of the junction left unmatched. The CDR3 bases are TGTGCCAGCAGCCTCGGGGCTAGCGGGTCCTACGAGCAGTACTTC. Protein: CASSLGASGSYEQYF.

V gene TRBV6-2 or TRBV6-3 combines with J gene TRBJ2-1, with TRBD2 matching 9 bases. V was pared by 5 bases and J by 5 bases, with 16 bases of the junction left unmatched. This CDR3 spans 18 amino acids. Looked up from germline, CDR1 is MNHEY and CDR2 is SVGEGT. As DNA, the CDR3 is TGTGCCAGCAGTCCACCCCCCCTGAGCGGGAGGCCCCACAATGAGCAGTTCTTC. Protein sequence: CASSPPPLSGRPHNEQFF.

The V call is TRBV5-5, the J call TRBJ1-1; D is possibly TRBD1 (5 bases). The germline V gene has CDR1 SGHKS and CDR2 YYEKEE (reference sequence). V shed 4 bases and J shed 1 base, with 20 bases lying between them. The CDR3 covers 17 residues. The DNA of the CDR3 is TGTGCCAGCAGCCAAGGGTTGGGGCAAACCCAGAACACTGAAGCTTTCTTT. It specifies CASSQGLGQTQNTEAFF.

This rearrangement joins TRBV6-1 to TRBJ1-5; D remains ambiguous. The germline V gene has CDR1 MNHNS and CDR2 SASEGT. The CDR3 consists of 16 residues. The V end was cut by 1 base, the J end by 0 bases, with 10 bases between. The CDR3: CASSEVWVHSNQPQHF. CDR3 bases: TGTGCCAGCAGTGAAGTATGGGTACATAGCAATCAGCCCCAGCATTTT.

The chain recombines TRBV6-5 with TRBJ1-4, with TRBD1 matching 7 bases. The V and J ends lost 6 bases and 4 bases, in that order; junction bases with no gene match: 8. This CDR3 is 15 amino acids long. The germline gives CDR1 MNHEY, CDR2 SVGAGI. CDR3 nucleotides: TGTGCCAGCAGCCCCCTGGCAGGGGGTAATGAAAAACTGTTTTTT. Encoded protein: CASSPLAGGNEKLFF.

The rearrangement uses TRBV28 and TRBJ1-1; tentatively, D is TRBD1 (5 bases). Trimming took 2 bases from V and 6 from J, leaving 10 bases between them. The germline V gene has CDR1 MDHEN and CDR2 SYDVKM. This CDR3 contains 13 residues. The CDR3 region is CASSLSGTAEAFF. As DNA, the CDR3 is TGTGCCAGCAGTTTAAGCGGGACGGCTGAAGCTTTCTTT.

The chain employs TRBV27 and TRBJ2-7; TRBD1 aligns across 8 bases. Per the germline V gene, CDR1 is MNHEY and CDR2 is SMNVEV (reference sequence). Losses at the gene ends were 1 base for V and 3 bases for J; bases not matched to a gene: 11. The CDR3 is 17 residues long. For the CDR3, the DNA is TGTGCCAGCAGTTTATTGATACAGGACAGGGCACGCTACGAGCAGTACTTC. Residues: CASSLLIQDRARYEQYF.

The rearrangement uses TRBV5-1 and TRBJ2-7; maybe TRBD1 (5 bases). The CDR3 has 15 residues. V was clipped by 0 bases and J by 6 bases, with 16 bases between them. Germline assignment: CDR1 SGHRS and CDR2 YFSETQ. Written as DNA, the CDR3 is TGCGCCAGCAGCTTGGAATCTACAGGTTTGCGCGAGCAGTACTTC. It translates to CASSLESTGLREQYF.

This clone has only one observation. The chain couples TRBV6-5 to TRBJ2-2; D is undetermined. The V end lost 4 bases, the J end lost 6 bases, and 3 bases lay between the germline ends. The germline V gene has CDR1 MNHEY and CDR2 SVGAGI. The CDR3 is 11 amino acids. The CDR3 sequence is CASSFAGELFF. CDR3 DNA sequence: TGTGCCAGCAGTTTCGCCGGGGAGCTGTTTTTT.

The chain combines TRBV3-1 (or the pseudogene TRBV3-2) with TRBJ2-7, with TRBD2 matching 13 bases. In germline, CDR1 is LGHDT, CDR2 YNNKEL (reference sequence). The CDR3 has 18 amino acids. J lost 3 bases, V lost 0 bases, and 8 bases had no gene match. The CDR3 nucleotides are TGTGCCAGCAGCCAAGATTTCGTCGGACTAGCGGGGGTCTACGAGCAGTACTTC. It yields the protein CASSQDFVGLAGVYEQYF.